This entry lists 3 T cell receptor beta chains sequenced from one sample in a study of shared clonotypes between healthy human individuals. TCRdb's table, derived via immunoSEQ multiplex PCR, lists solely in-frame clones and lacks some. Counted here are about 660,000 clones, approximately 79% occurring once; the ten biggest clones make up about 1.8%. Sequencing input: memory CD4+ T cells sorted from blood. Subset defined: CD45RA-negative fraction. The receptors were sampled from a woman in her 30s in good health.

V and J are TRBV5-1 and TRBJ2-7, with TRBD2 matching over 11 bases. Trimming removed 5 bases from V and 6 bases from J; junction bases left unmatched: 10. This CDR3 region has 15 residues. Germline assignment: CDR1 SGHRS and CDR2 YFSETQ. The CDR3 DNA is TGCGCCAGCAGTTATGGGACTAGCGGCCAGAGCGAGCAGTACTTC. This encodes CASSYGTSGQSEQYF.

The J gene is TRBJ2-7, the V gene TRBV5-1; D is perhaps TRBD1 or TRBD2 (6 bases each). The germline CDR1 and CDR2 sequences are SGHRS and YFSETQ. The ends were cut back, 1 base at V and 5 bases at J, with 13 bases in the middle. This CDR3 has 14 amino acids. Here the CDR3 reads CASSLYGGEDEQYF. Here the CDR3 DNA reads TGCGCCAGCAGCTTGTACGGGGGCGAGGACGAGCAGTACTTC.

V gene TRBV19 combines with J gene TRBJ1-1; weak D call: TRBD1 (5 bases). V lost 8 bases to trimming and J lost 4 bases, with 11 bases between them. Germline loops: CDR1 LNHDA, CDR2 SQIVND (reference sequence). This CDR3 comprises 12 residues. CDR3 loop: CASRRGFTEAFF. CDR3 coding DNA: TGTGCCAGTCGTCGGGGGTTCACTGAAGCTTTCTTT.